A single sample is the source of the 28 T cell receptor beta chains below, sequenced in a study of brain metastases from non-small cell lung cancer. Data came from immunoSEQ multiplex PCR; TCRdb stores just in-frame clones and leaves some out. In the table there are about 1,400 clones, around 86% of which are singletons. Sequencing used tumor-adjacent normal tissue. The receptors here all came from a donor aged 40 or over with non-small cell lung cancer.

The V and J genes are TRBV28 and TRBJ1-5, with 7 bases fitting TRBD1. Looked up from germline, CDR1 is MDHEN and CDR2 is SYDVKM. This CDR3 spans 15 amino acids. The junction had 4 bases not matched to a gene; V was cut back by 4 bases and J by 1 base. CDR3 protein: CASSSPGGSNQPQHF. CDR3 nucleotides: TGTGCCAGCAGTTCCCCAGGGGGAAGCAATCAGCCCCAGCATTTT.

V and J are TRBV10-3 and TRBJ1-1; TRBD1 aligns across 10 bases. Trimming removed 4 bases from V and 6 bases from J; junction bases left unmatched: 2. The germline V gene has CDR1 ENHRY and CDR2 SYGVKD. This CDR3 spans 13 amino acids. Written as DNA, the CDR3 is TGTGCCATCAGTGGACAGGGGGCCCCTGAAGCTTTCTTT. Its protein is CAISGQGAPEAFF.

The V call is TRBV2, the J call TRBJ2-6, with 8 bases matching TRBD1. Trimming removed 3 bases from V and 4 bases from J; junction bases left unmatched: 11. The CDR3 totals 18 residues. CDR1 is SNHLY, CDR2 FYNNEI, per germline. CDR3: CASSDRWQGATGANVLTF. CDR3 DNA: TGTGCCAGCAGTGATAGGTGGCAGGGGGCAACGGGGGCCAACGTCCTGACTTTC.

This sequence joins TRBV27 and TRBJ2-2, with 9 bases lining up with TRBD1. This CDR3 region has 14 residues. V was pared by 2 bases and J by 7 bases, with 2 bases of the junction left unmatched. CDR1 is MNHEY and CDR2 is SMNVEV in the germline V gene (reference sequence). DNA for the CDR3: TGTGCCAGCAGTTTAGACAGGGGGGGCGGGGAGCTGTTTTTT. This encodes CASSLDRGGGELFF.

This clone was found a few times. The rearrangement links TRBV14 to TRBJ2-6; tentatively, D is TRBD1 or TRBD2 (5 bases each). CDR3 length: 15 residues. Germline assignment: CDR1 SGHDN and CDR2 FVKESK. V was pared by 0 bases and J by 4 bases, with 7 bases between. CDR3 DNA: TGTGCCAGCAGCCAAGATGGGACCGGGGCCAACGTCCTGACTTTC. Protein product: CASSQDGTGANVLTF.

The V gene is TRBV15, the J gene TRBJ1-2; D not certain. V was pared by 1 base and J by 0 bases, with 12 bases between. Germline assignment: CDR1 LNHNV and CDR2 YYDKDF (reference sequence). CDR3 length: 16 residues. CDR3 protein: CATSRGRTATNYGYTF. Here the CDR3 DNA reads TGTGCCACCAGCAGAGGTCGGACGGCAACTAACTATGGCTACACCTTC.

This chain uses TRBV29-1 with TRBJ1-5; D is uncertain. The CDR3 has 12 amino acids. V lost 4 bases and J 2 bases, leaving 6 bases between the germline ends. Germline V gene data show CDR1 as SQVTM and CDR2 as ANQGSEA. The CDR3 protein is CSVVDGNQPQHF. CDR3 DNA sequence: TGCAGCGTTGTTGACGGCAATCAGCCCCAGCATTTT.

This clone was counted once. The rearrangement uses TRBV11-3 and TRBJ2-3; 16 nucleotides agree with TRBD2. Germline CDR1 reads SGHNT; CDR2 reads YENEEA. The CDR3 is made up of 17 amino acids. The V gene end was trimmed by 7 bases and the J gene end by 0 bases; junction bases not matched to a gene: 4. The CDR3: CASTGTSGRGSTDTQYF. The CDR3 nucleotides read TGTGCCAGCACCGGGACTAGCGGGAGGGGTAGCACAGATACGCAGTATTTT.

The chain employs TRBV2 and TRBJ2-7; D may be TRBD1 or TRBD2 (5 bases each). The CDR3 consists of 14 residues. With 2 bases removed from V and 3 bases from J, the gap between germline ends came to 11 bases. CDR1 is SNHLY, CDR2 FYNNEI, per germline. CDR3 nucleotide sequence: TGTGCCAGCAGTGAACGGGACGGGTTCTACGAGCAGTACTTC. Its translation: CASSERDGFYEQYF.

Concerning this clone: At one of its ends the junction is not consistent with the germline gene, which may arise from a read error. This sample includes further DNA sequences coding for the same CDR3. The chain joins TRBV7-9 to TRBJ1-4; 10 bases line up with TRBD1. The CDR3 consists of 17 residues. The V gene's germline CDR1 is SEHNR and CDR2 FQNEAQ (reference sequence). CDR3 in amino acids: CASSFSDRGRMGEKLFF. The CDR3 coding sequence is TGTGCCAGCAGCTTTTCAGACAGGGGGCGCATGGGTGAAAAATTGTTTTTT. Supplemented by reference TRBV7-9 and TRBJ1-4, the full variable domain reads DTGVSQNPRHKITKRGQNVTFRCDPISEHNRLYWYRQTLGQGPEFLTYFQNEAQLEKSRLLSDRFSAERPKGSFSTLEIQRTEQGDSAMYLCASSFSDRGRMGEKLFFGSGTQLSVL.

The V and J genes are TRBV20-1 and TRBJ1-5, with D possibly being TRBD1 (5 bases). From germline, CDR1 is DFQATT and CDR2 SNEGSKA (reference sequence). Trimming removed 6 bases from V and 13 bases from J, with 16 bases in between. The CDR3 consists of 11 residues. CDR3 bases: TGCAGTGCCGCGGGGGATGGGCCTCAGCATTTT. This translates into CSAAGDGPQHF.

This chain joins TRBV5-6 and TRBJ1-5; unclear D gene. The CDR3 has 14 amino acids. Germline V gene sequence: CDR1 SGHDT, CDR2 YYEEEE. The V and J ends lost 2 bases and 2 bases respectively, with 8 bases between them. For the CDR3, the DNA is TGTGCCAGCAGCTTTGGGGTAGGCAATCAGCCCCAGCATTTT. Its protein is CASSFGVGNQPQHF.

The CDR3, as DNA: TGTGCCAGCAGTTCGGACTTGAGGGAGACCCAGTACTTC. Amino acid sequence: CASSSDLRETQYF. The V gene is TRBV2, the J gene TRBJ2-5; a weak D match, TRBD2 (5 bases). The germline V gene encodes CDR1 SNHLY and CDR2 FYNNEI. The V end lost 5 bases, the J end lost 5 bases, and 12 bases lay between the germline ends. This CDR3 contains 13 residues.

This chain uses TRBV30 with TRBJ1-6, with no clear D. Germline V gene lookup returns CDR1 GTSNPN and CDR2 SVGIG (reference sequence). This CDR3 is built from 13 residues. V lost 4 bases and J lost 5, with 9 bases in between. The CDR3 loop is CAWNMGNNSPLHF. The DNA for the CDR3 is TGTGCCTGGAACATGGGAAATAATTCACCCCTCCACTTT. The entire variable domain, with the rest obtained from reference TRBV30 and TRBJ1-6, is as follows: SQTIHQWPATLVQPVGSPLSLECTVEGTSNPNLYWYRQAAGRGLQLLFYSVGIGQISSEVPQNLSASRPQDRQFILSSKKLLLSDSGFYLCAWNMGNNSPLHFGNGTRLTVT.

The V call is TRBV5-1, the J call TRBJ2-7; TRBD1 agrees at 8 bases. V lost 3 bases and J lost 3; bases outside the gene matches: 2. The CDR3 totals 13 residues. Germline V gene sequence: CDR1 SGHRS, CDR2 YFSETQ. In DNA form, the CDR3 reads TGCGCCAGCAGCTCCGGACAGGGCTACGAGCAGTACTTC. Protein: CASSSGQGYEQYF.

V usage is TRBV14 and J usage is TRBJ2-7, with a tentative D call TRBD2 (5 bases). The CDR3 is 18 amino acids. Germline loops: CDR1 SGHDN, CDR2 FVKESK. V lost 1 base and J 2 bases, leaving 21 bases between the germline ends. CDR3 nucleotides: TGTGCCAGCAGCCAAGGAACAATCCAGCGGCAGATGCCCTACGAGCAGTACTTC. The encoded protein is CASSQGTIQRQMPYEQYF. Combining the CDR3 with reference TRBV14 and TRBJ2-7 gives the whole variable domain EAGVTQFPSHSVIEKGQTVTLRCDPISGHDNLYWYRRVMGKEIKFLLHFVKESKQDESGMPNNRFLAERTGGTYSTLKVQPAELEDSGVYFCASSQGTIQRQMPYEQYFGPGTRLTVT.

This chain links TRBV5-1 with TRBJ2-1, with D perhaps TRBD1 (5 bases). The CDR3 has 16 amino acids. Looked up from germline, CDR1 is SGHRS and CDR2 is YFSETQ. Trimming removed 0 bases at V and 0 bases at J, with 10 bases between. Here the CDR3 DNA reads TGCGCCAGCAGCTTGGGCCCCCAGGGCTCCTACAATGAGCAGTTCTTC. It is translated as CASSLGPQGSYNEQFF.

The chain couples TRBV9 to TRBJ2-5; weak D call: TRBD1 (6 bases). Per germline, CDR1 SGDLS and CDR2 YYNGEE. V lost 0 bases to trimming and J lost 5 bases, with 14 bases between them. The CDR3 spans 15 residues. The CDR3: CASSVGQVTRETQYF. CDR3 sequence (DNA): TGTGCCAGCAGCGTAGGACAGGTGACCCGCGAGACCCAGTACTTC.

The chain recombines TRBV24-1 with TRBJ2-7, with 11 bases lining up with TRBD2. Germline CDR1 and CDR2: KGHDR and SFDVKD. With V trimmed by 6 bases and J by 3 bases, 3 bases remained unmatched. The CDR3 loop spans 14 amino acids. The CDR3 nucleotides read TGTGCCACCAGTTCCGGGACTAGCGGCTACGAGCAGTACTTC. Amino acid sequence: CATSSGTSGYEQYF.

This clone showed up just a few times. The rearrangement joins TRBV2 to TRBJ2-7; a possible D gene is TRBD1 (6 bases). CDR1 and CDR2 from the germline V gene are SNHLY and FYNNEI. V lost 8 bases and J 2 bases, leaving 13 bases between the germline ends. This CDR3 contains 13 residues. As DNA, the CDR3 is TGTGCCAGCCTCCGGGACATTACCTACGAGCAGTACTTC. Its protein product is CASLRDITYEQYF.

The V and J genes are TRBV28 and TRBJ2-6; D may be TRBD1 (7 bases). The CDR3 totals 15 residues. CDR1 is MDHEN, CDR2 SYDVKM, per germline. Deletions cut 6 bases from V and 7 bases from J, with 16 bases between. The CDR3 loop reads CASRGGGAVANVLTF. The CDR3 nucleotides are TGTGCCAGCAGAGGAGGGGGCGCAGTAGCCAACGTCCTGACTTTC.

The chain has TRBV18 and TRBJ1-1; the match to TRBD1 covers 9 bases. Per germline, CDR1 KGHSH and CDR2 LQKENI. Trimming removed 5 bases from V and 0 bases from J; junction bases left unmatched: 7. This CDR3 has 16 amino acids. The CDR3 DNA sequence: TGTGCCAGCTCAAGCACAGGGGGCCGGATGAACACTGAAGCTTTCTTT. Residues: CASSSTGGRMNTEAFF.

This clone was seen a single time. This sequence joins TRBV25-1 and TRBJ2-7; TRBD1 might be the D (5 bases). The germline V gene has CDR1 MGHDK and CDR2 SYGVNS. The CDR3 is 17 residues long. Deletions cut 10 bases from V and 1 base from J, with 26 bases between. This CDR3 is CATRDDRGRTKSYEQYF. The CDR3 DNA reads TGTGCCACCAGGGATGACAGAGGACGAACAAAGTCCTACGAGCAGTACTTC.

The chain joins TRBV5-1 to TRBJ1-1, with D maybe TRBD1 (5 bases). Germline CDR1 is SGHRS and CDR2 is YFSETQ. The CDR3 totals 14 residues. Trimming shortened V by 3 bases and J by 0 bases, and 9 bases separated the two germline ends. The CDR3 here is CASSWDGLNTEAFF. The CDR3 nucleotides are TGCGCCAGCAGCTGGGACGGGTTGAACACTGAAGCTTTCTTT.

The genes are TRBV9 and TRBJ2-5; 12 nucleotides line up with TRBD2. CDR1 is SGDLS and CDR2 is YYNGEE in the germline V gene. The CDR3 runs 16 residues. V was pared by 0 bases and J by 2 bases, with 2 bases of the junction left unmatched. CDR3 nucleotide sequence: TGTGCCAGCAGCGTAGAGGGGACTAGCGGGCAAGAGACCCAGTACTTC. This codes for CASSVEGTSGQETQYF.

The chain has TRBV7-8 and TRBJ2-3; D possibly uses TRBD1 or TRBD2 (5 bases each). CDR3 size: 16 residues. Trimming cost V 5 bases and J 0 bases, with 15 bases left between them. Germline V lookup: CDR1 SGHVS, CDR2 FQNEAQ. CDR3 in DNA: TGTGCCAGCAGCCACCGGGCCGGGGCAAGCACAGATACGCAGTATTTT. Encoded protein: CASSHRAGASTDTQYF.

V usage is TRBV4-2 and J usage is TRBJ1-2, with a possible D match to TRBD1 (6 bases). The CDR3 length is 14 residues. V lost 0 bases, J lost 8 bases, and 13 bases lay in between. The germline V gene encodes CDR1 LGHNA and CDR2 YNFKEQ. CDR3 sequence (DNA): TGTGCCAGCAGCCAAGAGACACAGGGACAAGGCTACACCTTC. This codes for CASSQETQGQGYTF.

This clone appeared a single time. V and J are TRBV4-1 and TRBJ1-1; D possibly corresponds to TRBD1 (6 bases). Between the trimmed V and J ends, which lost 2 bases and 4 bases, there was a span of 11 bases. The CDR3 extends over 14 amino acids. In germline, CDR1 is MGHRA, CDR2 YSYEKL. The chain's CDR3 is CASSQRTESTEAFF. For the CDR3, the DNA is TGCGCCAGCAGCCAAAGGACAGAGAGCACTGAAGCTTTCTTT.